These T cell receptor beta chains were read from a single sample in a study of technical replicates of blood from a handful of donors. Using immunoSEQ multiplex PCR, the repertoire was profiled, and TCRdb retains in-frame clones only, with some absent. The sample consists of 60,000 to 80,000 clones, about 91% of them appearing once. Source material: T cells isolated from PBMCs. These receptors were obtained from a human donor in good health. CDR3s leave out the opening cysteine and the closing phenylalanine or tryptophan. Fields, in order: D gene, V gene, J gene, CDR3 protein. D genes are given only for firm matches.

.,TRBV30,TRBJ1-5,AWSVRGGQPQH
.,TRBV27,TRBJ2-7,ASSFIGYEQY
TRBD1,TRBV9,TRBJ1-2,ASSRSGGAYGYT
.,TRBV18,TRBJ2-1,ASSVGLNEQF
.,TRBV11-2,TRBJ1-1,ASSLVIGGTEAF
TRBD2,TRBV27,TRBJ2-7,ASSLGGGGNEQY
.,TRBV27,TRBJ2-2,ASSLAWTGELF
.,TRBV25-1,TRBJ2-1,ASGHSYNEQF
.,TRBV30,TRBJ1-1,ACKVGGTEAF
.,TRBV4-1,TRBJ2-7,ASSHRDNYEQY
.,TRBV28,TRBJ2-7,ASSPLGALREQY
.,TRBV13,TRBJ1-4,ASSTPGEDEKLF
.,TRBV25-1,TRBJ1-2,ASSDQGDYGYT
.,TRBV27,TRBJ1-1,ASSYLGGWVDEAF
.,TRBV29-1,TRBJ2-3,SVEDGGTATDTQY
TRBD1,TRBV11-3,TRBJ1-2,ASSPGTGGAPANYGYT
TRBD2,TRBV13,TRBJ2-7,ASRLAGEQY
.,TRBV2,TRBJ2-3,ASRPSWTSDTQY
TRBD1,TRBV6-5,TRBJ2-1,ASSPTGTGTNEQF
.,TRBV2,TRBJ2-2,ASSETENTGELF
.,TRBV9,TRBJ2-7,ASSVGGLAEREQY
.,TRBV4-1,TRBJ1-1,ASSQVWRGQDTEAF
.,TRBV7-6,TRBJ1-2,ASSQGQNSGYT
TRBD2,TRBV27,TRBJ2-7,ASSPRTSGDYEQY
TRBD2,TRBV18,TRBJ2-7,ASSPWLAGEGEQY
.,TRBV27,TRBJ2-5,ASSLGRQETQY
.,TRBV7-7,TRBJ2-5,ASSQTSLGETQY
.,TRBV5-4,TRBJ2-2,ASSLTRLQNTGELF
TRBD2,TRBV7-3,TRBJ2-1,ASSLLAGNEQF
.,TRBV11-3,TRBJ2-7,ASGAVSEQY
TRBD1,TRBV18,TRBJ1-1,ASTPDRVNTEAF
TRBD2,TRBV27,TRBJ2-7,ASSLGLANSYEQY
.,TRBV6-1,TRBJ2-7,ASSEALQTYEQY
TRBD2,TRBV4-2,TRBJ2-4,ASSQDRLASGKNIQY
.,TRBV19,TRBJ1-1,ASSIGGFDRNTEAF
.,TRBV19,TRBJ1-5,ASSIDTGCQPQH
TRBD1,TRBV29-1,TRBJ1-2,SVGSTGGYGYT
TRBD1,TRBV6-5,TRBJ1-2,ASRRDREGGGYT
.,TRBV9,TRBJ1-3,ASSVVEGNTIY
.,TRBV6-6,TRBJ2-3,ASSYGRGRTDTQY
TRBD1,TRBV6-4,TRBJ1-1,ASRAGTGNTEAF
TRBD2,TRBV5-5,TRBJ2-1,ASSPGLSGENEQF
.,TRBV19,TRBJ2-1,ASSGQTSNEQF
TRBD2,TRBV29-1,TRBJ2-5,SVGLAGGETQY
.,TRBV6-5,TRBJ2-1,ASLGQSNEQF
TRBD1,TRBV5-1,TRBJ2-2,ASSSRQGATGELF
TRBD1,TRBV7-9,TRBJ2-1,ASSLDTGTANEQF
TRBD2,TRBV19,TRBJ2-2,ASSTIAGRTGELF
TRBD1,TRBV7-3,TRBJ1-2,ASSPGTGAYGYT
TRBD2,TRBV30,TRBJ2-5,AWILGGSRETQY
TRBD1,TRBV19,TRBJ2-7,ASRSRPGQGAYEQY
.,TRBV27,TRBJ1-2,ASSLLQGAFLDGYT
.,TRBV5-6,TRBJ1-1,ASSFIEDTEAF
.,TRBV5-6,TRBJ2-7,ASSLYLYEQY